A single TCR beta chain is shown here with its context. Its antigen is as yet unknown. Amplification used 60 Vbeta primers and 13 Jbeta primers. Sequenced by immunoSEQ multiplex PCR; TCRdb stores in-frame clones only, minus some. The table shows about 150,000 clones, with 82% occurring only once. The source of the sample is a study of cytomegalovirus exposure and HLA in healthy donors. Each donor's status was that of a healthy bone marrow donor. V shed 3 bases, J shed 4 bases, and the junction held 3 bases outside the gene matches. The germline CDR1 and CDR2 sequences are MGHDK and SYGVNS. The CDR3 sequence is 15 residues long. The study, taken as a whole, reports: The records held CMV serostatus as the only immune exposure information.

The chain recombines TRBV25-1 with TRBJ2-5, with 12 bases fitting TRBD1. The sequenced sample consisted of PBMCs. This receptor was taken from a woman aged 45-65 years in good health and CMV-seropositive. The CDR3 reads CASSDRDRGRETQYF. DNA of the CDR3: TGTGCCAGCAGTGATCGGGACAGGGGGCGAGAGACCCAGTACTTC.